This T cell receptor (beta chain) was observed in a study of beta chain features in type 1 diabetes. General study results and limits: Whether HLA type influences TCRB rearrangement remained unresolved here. Insertion counts at VDJ junctions were lower in type 1 diabetes patients, who also showed more deletions there.

As regards this clone: Its antigen is undetermined.

The V and J ends lost 3 bases and 4 bases, in that order; junction bases with no gene match: 6. The germline V gene has CDR1 LGHNA and CDR2 YSLEER. The CDR3 extends over 14 amino acids. Blood was drawn once from each donor into heparinised tubes. The draws averaged roughly 120 mL. Isolation of CD4+ naive, central memory, regulatory and stem cell-like memory cells was achieved by sorting via CD45RO/CCR7/CD25/CD127/CD95/CD27. Expressed TCRB transcripts got sequenced, as all isolated RNA was reverse transcribed. Profiled with immunoSEQ multiplex PCR; TCRdb holds only in-frame clones, not every one. The repertoire holds about 13,000 clones, 35% to 55% seen once, with approximately 0.89% in the top ten.

The receptor was isolated from a man between 18 and 35 years old in good health. Source material: stem cell memory CD4+ T cells from blood. The chain couples TRBV4-3 to TRBJ2-7; 7 bases are shared with TRBD1. DNA for the CDR3: TGCGCCAGCAGCCAGCTGACAGGGTCTTACGAGCAGTACTTC. Its protein product is CASSQLTGSYEQYF.